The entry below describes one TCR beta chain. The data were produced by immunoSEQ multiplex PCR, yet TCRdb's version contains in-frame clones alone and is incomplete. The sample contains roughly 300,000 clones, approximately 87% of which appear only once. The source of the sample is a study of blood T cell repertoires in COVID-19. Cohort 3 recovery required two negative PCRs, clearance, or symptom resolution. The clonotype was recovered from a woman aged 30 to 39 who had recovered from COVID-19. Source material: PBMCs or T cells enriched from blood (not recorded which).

The CDR3 coding sequence is TGTGCCAGCAGTGGCTCCGGGACAGGGTTGACGAGGGACACTGAAGCTTTCTTT. This encodes CASSGSGTGLTRDTEAFF. The chain joins TRBV6-1 to TRBJ1-1, with 9 positions matching TRBD1. The CDR3 spans 18 residues. Germline V lookup: CDR1 MNHNS, CDR2 SASEGT. The V gene end was trimmed by 4 bases and the J gene end by 3 bases; junction bases not matched to a gene: 15.